This TCR beta chain was observed in a study of molecular identifiers for immune sequencing clone quantification. Study-wide findings and caveats: Jurkat TCR RNA from one cell was spiked into approximately 930,000 naive cells, and it was reportedly detectable there.

J gave up 7 bases and V 4 bases, and 10 bases lay outside the gene matches. The V gene's germline CDR1 is SGHDN and CDR2 FVKESK. The CDR3 length is 16 residues. TCRdb fed the PCR reads into MiXCR, producing one record per CDR3 protein. The sample comprises tens of thousands of distinct CDR3 sequences, 18% of which are singletons, and approximately 1.5% rests with the top ten. This clonotype showed up many times. Its cognate antigen is unknown. Sequencing used naive CD8+ T cells from blood, with Jurkat cell RNA spiked in. Indicated subset: FACS-sorted CD8+CD4-CCR7+CD45RA+ naive T cells. The V call is TRBV14, the J call TRBJ2-1, with 10 positions matching TRBD2. This clonotype originated in a human donor in good health. Some libraries in this study had Jurkat cell RNA spiked in. CDR3 amino acids: CASSLGLAGVRNEQFF. Here the CDR3 DNA reads TGTGCCAGCAGCCTCGGCCTAGCGGGAGTTCGGAATGAGCAGTTCTTC.